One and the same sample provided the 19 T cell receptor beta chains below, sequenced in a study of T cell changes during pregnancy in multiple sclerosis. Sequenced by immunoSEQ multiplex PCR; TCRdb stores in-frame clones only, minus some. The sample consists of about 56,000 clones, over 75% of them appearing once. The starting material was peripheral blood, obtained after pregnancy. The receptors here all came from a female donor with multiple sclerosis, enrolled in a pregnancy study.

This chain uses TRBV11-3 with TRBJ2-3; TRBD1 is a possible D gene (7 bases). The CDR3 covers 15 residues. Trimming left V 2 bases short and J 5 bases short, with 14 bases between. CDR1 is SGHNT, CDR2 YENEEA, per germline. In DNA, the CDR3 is TGTGCCAGCAGCTTAACGCGGCAGGGGGGAGATACGCAGTATTTT. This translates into CASSLTRQGGDTQYF.

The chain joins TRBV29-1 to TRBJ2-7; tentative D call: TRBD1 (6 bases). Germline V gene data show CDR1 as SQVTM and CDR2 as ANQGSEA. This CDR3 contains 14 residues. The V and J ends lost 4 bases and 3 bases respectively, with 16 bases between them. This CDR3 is CSVVKYRDNYEQYF. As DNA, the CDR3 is TGCAGCGTTGTTAAGTACAGGGATAACTACGAGCAGTACTTC.

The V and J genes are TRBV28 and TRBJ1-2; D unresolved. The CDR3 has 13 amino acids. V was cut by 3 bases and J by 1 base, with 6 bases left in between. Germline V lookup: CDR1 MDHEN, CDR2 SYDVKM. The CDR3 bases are TGTGCCAGCAGTTTGTCGTATAACTATGGCTACACCTTC. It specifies CASSLSYNYGYTF.

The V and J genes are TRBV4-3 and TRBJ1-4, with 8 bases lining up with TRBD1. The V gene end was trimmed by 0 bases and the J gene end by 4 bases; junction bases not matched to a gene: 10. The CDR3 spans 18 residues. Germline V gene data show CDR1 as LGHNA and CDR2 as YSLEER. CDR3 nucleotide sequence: TGCGCCAGCAGCCAAGAGGACAGGGCCCTATTGGGTAATGAAAAACTGTTTTTT. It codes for CASSQEDRALLGNEKLFF.

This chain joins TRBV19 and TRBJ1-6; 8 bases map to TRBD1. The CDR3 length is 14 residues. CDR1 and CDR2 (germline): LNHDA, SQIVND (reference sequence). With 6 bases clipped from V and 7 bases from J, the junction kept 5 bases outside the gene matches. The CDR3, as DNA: TGTGCCAGTAGGGCGGGGACAGGAAATTCACCCCTCCACTTT. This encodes CASRAGTGNSPLHF.

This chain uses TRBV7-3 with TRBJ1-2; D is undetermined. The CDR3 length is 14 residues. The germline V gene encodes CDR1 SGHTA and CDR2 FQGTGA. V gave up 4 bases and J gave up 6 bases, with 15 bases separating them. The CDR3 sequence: CASSSPISGDGYTF. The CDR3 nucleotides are TGTGCCAGCAGCTCCCCGATCAGCGGGGATGGCTACACCTTC.

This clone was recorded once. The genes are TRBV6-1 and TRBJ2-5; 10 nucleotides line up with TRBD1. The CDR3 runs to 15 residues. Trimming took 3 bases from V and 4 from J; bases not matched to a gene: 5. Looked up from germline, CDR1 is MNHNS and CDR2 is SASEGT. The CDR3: CASSDLTGGLETQYF. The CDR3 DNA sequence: TGTGCCAGCAGTGACCTGACAGGGGGCTTAGAGACCCAGTACTTC.

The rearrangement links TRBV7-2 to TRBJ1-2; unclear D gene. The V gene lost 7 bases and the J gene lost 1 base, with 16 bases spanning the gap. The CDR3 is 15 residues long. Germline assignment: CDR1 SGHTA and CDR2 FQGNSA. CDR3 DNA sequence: TGTGCCAGCACTTTCTTCAGGTCCCTTAACTATGGCTACACCTTC. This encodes CASTFFRSLNYGYTF.

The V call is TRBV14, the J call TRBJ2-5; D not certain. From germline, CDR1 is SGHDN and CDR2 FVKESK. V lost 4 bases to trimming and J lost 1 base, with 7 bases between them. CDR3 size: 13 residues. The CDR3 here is CASSRALQETQYF. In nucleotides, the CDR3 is TGTGCCAGCAGCCGCGCCCTCCAAGAGACCCAGTACTTC.

The DNA for the CDR3 is TGTGCCAGCAGCTTAGCGGGGTCCGGGGGTCGCTCTGGAAACACCATATATTTT. It is translated as CASSLAGSGGRSGNTIYF. This chain connects TRBV7-8 to TRBJ1-3; D possibly corresponds to TRBD1 (5 bases). Trimming took 0 bases from V and 0 from J, leaving 15 bases between them. Per germline, CDR1 SGHVS and CDR2 FQNEAQ. This CDR3 spans 18 amino acids.

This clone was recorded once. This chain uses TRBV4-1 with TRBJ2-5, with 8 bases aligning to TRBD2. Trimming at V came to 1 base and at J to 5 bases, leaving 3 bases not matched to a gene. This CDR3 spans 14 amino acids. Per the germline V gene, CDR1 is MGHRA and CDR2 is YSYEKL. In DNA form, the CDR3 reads TGCGCCAGCAGCCAAGGGAGCGGGGGCGAGACCCAGTACTTC. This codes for CASSQGSGGETQYF.

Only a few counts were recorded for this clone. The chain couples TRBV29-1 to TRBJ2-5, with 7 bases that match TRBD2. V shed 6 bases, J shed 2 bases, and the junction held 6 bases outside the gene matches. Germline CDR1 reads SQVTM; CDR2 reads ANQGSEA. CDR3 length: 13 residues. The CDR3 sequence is CSVLTSRQETQYF. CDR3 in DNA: TGCAGCGTGCTGACTAGCAGGCAAGAGACCCAGTACTTC. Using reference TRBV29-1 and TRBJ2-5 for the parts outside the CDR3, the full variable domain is SAVISQKPSRDICQRGTSLTIQCQVDSQVTMMFWYRQQPGQSLTLIATANQGSEATYESGFVIDKFPISRPNLTFSTLTVSNMSPEDSSIYLCSVLTSRQETQYFGPGTRLLVL.

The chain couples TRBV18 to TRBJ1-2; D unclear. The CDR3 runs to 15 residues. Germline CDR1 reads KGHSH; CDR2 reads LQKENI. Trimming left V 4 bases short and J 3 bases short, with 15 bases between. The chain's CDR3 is CASSRTRTFDYGYTF. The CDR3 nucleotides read TGTGCCAGCTCACGAACCCGGACTTTTGACTATGGCTACACCTTC.

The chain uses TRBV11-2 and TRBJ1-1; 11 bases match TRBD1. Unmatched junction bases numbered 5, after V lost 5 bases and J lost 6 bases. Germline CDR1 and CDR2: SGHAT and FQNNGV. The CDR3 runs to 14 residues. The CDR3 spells CASSPGQGASEAFF. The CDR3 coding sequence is TGTGCCAGCAGCCCCGGACAGGGGGCGTCTGAAGCTTTCTTT.

CDR3 bases: TGTGCCAGCCTTAAGCGCAGGGGGGATGGCTACACCTTC. Translated: CASLKRRGDGYTF. The rearrangement uses TRBV11-2 and TRBJ1-2; 7 bases are shared with TRBD1. V lost 8 bases to trimming and J lost 6 bases; unmatched junction nucleotides: 9. Germline values: CDR1 SGHAT, CDR2 FQNNGV. This CDR3 comprises 13 residues.

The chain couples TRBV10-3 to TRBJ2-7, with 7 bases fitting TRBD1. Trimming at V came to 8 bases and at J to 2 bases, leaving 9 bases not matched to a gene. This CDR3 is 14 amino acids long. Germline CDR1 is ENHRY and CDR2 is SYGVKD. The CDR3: CAIRTGQDAYEQYF. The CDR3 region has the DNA TGTGCCATCCGAACCGGACAGGACGCCTACGAGCAGTACTTC.

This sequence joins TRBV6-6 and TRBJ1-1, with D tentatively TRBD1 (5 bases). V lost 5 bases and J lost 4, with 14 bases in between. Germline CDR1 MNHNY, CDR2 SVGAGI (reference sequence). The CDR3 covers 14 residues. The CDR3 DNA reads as TGTGCCAGCAGTGGCCGGGACTGGGGCACTGAAGCTTTCTTT. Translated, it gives CASSGRDWGTEAFF.

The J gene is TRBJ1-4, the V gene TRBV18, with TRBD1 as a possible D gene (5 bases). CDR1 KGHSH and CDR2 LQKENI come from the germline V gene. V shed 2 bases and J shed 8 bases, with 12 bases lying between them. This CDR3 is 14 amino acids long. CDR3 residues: CASSPTGGREKLFF. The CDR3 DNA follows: TGTGCCAGCTCACCAACCGGGGGAAGGGAAAAACTGTTTTTT.

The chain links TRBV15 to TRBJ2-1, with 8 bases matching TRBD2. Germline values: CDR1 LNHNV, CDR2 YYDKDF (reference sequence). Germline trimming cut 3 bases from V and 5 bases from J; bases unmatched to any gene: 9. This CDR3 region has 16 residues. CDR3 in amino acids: CATSRGGRGVNNEQFF. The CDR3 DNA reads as TGTGCCACCAGCAGGGGTGGGCGGGGGGTAAACAATGAGCAGTTCTTC.